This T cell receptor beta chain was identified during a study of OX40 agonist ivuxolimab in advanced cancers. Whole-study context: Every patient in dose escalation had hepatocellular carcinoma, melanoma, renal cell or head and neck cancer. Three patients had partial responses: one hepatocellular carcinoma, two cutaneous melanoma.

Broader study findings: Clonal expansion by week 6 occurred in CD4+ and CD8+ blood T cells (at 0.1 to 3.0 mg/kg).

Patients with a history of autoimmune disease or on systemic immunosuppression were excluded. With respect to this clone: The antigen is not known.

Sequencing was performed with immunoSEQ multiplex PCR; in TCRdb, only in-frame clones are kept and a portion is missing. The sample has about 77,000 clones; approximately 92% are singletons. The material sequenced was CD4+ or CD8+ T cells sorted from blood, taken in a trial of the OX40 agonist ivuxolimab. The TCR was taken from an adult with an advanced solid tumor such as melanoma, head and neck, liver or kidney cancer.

This CDR3 is CASSVGGGAVYNEQFF. The CDR3 coding sequence is TGTGCCAGCAGCGTCGGCGGGGGGGCCGTATACAATGAGCAGTTCTTC. The chain is built from TRBV9 and TRBJ2-1, with 9 bases identical to TRBD2. CDR1 is SGDLS and CDR2 is YYNGEE in the germline V gene. There are 16 residues in the CDR3. With V trimmed by 2 bases and J by 4 bases, 7 bases remained unmatched.